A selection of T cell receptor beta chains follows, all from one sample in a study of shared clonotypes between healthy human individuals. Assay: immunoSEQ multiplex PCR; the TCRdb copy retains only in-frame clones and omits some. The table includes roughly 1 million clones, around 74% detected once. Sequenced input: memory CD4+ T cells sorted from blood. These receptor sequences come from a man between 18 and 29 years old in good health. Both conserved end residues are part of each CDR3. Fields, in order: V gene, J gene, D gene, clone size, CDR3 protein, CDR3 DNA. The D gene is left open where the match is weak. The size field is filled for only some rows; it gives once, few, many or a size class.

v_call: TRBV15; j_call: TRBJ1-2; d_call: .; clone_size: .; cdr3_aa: CATSREFGVLGYTF; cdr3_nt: TGTGCCACCAGCAGAGAGTTTGGGGTCCTTGGCTACACCTTC
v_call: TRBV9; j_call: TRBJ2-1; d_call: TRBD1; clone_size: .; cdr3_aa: CASSPRDRSYNEQFF; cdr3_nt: TGTGCCAGCAGCCCTCGGGACAGGTCGTACAATGAGCAGTTCTTC
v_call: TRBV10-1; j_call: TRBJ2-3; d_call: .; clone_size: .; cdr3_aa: CASSESSGANTQYF; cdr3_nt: TGCGCCAGCAGTGAGTCTAGCGGCGCTAATACGCAGTATTTT
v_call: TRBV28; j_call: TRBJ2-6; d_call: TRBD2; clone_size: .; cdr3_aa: CATPGEGSGANVLTF; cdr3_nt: TGTGCCACCCCTGGGGAGGGCTCTGGGGCCAACGTCCTGACTTTC
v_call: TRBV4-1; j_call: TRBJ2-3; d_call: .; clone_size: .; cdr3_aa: CASSQDPRTRYF; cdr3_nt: TGCGCCAGCAGCCAAGACCCTAGAACGCGGTATTTT
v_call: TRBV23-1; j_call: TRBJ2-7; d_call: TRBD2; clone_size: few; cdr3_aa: CASSQRSGIVHEQYF; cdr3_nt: TGCGCCAGCAGTCAAAGGAGCGGGATTGTGCACGAGCAGTACTTC
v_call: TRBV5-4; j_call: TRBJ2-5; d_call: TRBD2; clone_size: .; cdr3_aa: CASSLGASGDRETQYF; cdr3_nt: TGTGCCAGCAGCTTGGGGGCTAGCGGGGACCGAGAGACCCAGTACTTC
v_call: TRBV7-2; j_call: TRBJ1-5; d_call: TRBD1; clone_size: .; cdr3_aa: CASSLIGTGYQPQHF; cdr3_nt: TGTGCCAGCAGCTTAATTGGGACAGGTTATCAGCCCCAGCATTTT
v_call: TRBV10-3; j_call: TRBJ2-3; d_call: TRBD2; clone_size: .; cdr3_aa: CAISASGGLDF; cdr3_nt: TGTGCCATCAGTGCTAGCGGGGGATTGGATTTT
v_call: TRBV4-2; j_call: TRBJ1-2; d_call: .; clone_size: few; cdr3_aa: CASSQENQLNYGYTF; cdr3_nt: TGTGCCAGCAGCCAAGAGAATCAGCTTAACTATGGCTACACCTTC
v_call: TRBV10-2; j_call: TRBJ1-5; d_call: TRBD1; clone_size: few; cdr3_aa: CASRGGDRGSNQPQHF; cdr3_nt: TGCGCCAGCAGGGGGGGGGACAGGGGCAGCAATCAGCCCCAGCATTTT
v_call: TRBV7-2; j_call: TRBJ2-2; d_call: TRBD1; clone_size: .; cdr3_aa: CASRLPGTGKTGELFF; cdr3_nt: TGTGCCAGCAGGCTACCCGGGACAGGGAAAACCGGGGAGCTGTTTTTT
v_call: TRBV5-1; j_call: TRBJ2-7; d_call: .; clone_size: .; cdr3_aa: CASSLSGTYEQYF; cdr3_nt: TGCGCCAGCAGCTTGTCAGGCACCTACGAGCAGTACTTC
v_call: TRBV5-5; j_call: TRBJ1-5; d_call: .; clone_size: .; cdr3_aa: CAPPNQPQHF; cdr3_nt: TGTGCCCCCCCAAATCAGCCCCAGCATTTT
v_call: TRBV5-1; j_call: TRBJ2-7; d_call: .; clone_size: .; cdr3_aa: CASSLEGGEQYF; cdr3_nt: TGCGCCAGCAGCCTAGAGGGGGGAGAGCAGTACTTC
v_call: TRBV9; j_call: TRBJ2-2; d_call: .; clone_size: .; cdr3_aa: CASSTGELFF; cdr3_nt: TGTGCCAGCAGCACCGGGGAGCTGTTTTTT
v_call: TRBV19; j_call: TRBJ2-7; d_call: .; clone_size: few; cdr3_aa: CASSISRQVYEQYF; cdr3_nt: TGTGCCAGTAGTATTAGTCGACAGGTCTACGAGCAGTACTTC
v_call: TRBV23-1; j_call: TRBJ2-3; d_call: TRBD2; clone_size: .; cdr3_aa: CASSQSVGGGTDTQYF; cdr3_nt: TGCGCCAGCAGTCAATCTGTCGGGGGAGGGACAGATACGCAGTATTTT
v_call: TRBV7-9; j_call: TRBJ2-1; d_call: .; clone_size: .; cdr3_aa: CASSLTEAHEQFF; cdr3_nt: TGTGCCAGCAGCCTGACAGAGGCCCATGAGCAGTTCTTC
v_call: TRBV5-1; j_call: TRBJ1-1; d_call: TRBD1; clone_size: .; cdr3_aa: CASSGTGKNTEAFF; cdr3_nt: TGCGCCAGCAGCGGGACAGGGAAAAATACTGAAGCTTTCTTT
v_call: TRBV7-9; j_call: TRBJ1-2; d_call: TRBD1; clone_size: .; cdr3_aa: CASITIGDRVDYTF; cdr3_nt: TGTGCCAGCATCACTATCGGGGACAGGGTTGACTACACCTTC
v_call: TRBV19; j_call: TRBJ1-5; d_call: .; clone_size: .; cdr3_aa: CASKEGFYSNQPQHF; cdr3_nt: TGTGCCAGTAAAGAGGGATTCTATAGCAATCAGCCCCAGCATTTT
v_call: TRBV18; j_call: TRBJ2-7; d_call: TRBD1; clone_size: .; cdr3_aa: CASSPETGAIYEQYF; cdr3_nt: TGTGCCAGCTCACCGGAAACAGGGGCTATTTACGAGCAGTACTTC
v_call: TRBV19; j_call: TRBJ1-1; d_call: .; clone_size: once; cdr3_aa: CASSIGVGRVNTEAFF; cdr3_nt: TGTGCCAGTAGTATAGGGGTTGGACGCGTGAACACTGAAGCTTTCTTT
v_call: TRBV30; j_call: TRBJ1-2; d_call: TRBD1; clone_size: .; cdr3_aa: CAWTGQGNYGYTF; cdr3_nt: TGTGCCTGGACGGGACAGGGAAACTATGGCTACACCTTC
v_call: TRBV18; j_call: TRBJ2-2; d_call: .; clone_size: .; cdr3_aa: CASSPQNSGTGELFF; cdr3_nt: TGTGCCAGCTCACCGCAAAACTCAGGGACCGGGGAGCTGTTTTTT
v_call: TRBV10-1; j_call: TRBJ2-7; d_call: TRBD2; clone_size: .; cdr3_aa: CASSPGGLFSYEQYF; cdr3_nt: TGCGCCAGCAGCCCGGGGGGGCTCTTTTCCTACGAGCAGTACTTC
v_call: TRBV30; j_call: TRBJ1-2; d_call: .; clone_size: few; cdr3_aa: CASATGGGYTF; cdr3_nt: TGTGCCTCCGCGACAGGCGGTGGCTACACCTTC
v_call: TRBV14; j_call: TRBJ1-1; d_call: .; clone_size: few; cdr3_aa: CASSQVEAFF; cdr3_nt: TGTGCCAGCAGCCAAGTGGAAGCTTTCTTT
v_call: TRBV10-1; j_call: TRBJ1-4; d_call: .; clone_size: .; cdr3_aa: CASSEGPSEKLFF; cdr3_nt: TGCGCCAGCAGTGAAGGGCCCAGCGAAAAACTGTTTTTT
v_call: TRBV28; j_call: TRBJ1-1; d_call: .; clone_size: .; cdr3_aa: CASSRNRIRHTEAFF; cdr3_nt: TGTGCCAGCAGCCGCAACAGGATAAGACACACTGAAGCTTTCTTT
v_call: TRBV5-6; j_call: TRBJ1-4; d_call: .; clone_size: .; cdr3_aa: CASSWGPRNEKLFF; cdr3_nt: TGTGCCAGCAGCTGGGGCCCCCGGAATGAAAAACTGTTTTTT
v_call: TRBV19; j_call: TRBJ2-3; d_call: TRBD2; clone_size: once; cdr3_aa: CASSKAGEPTDTQYF; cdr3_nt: TGTGCCAGTAGTAAAGCGGGAGAACCCACAGATACGCAGTATTTT
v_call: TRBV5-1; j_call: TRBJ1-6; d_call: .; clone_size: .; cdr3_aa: CASSLGPEDNSPLHF; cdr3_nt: TGCGCCAGCAGCTTGGGCCCGGAAGATAATTCACCCCTCCACTTT
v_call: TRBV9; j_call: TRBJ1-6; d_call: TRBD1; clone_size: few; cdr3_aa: CASSQGDINSPLHF; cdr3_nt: TGTGCCAGCAGCCAGGGGGACATAAATTCACCCCTCCACTTT
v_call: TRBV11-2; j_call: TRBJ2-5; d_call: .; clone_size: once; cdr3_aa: CASKSGLYQETQYF; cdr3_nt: TGTGCCAGCAAAAGCGGCTTGTACCAAGAGACCCAGTACTTC
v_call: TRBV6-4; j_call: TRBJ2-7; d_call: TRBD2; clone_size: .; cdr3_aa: CASSECCREAYEQYF; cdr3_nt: TGTGCCAGCAGTGAATGTTGTCGGGAGGCCTACGAGCAGTACTTC
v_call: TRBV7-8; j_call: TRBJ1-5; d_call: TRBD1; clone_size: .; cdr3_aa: CASSLEGQGSNQPQHF; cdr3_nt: TGTGCCAGCAGCCTAGAAGGACAGGGTAGTAATCAGCCCCAGCATTTT
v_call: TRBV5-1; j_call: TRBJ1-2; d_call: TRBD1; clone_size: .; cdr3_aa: CASSSGLKQGTYGYTF; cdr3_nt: TGCGCCAGCAGCTCAGGTTTAAAACAGGGGACCTATGGCTACACCTTC
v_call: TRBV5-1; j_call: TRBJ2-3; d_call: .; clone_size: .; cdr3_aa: CASSLGQGLTDTQYF; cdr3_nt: TGCGCCAGCAGCTTGGGTCAGGGACTCACAGATACGCAGTATTTT